Following are 14 T cell receptor beta chains from one sample sequenced in a study of tumor-infiltrating lymphocytes in primary liver carcinoma (dated by TCRdb to about 2017). Reads for this sample came from an Illumina HiSeq 2500. A constant-region primer and ProtoScript II reverse transcriptase were used to reverse-transcribe TCRbeta-specific cDNA from approximately 450 ng total RNA. The TCRbeta libraries were prepared through three rounds of nested multiplex PCR following a slightly modified ARM-PCR procedure. Multiplex TRBV1-TRBV30 forward primers and a Cbeta reverse primer were used in the first two PCR rounds, each of which was run for around 10 cycles. The public reads were reanalyzed by TCRdb: fastp trimming at Q25, MiXCR alignment, in-frame beta chains only. CDR3 protein duplicates are merged, each entry listing the most common genes and DNA. The sample data list around 70,000 distinct CDR3 sequences, and 60% to 75% of these were observed just once. The ten largest clones represent 25% to 35% of the sample.

Total RNA and DNA were co-extracted without cell sorting from approximately 22-30 mg of bulk tissue using the AllPrep DNA/RNA mini kit. Input material: liver tumor tissue from sampling region 4. The label giving this sample's cell subset or site can be read as: tumor region T4, right-lateral pole. The source is a middle-aged man with primary liver carcinoma and hepatitis B virus infection.

This clonotype was seen a single time. A single base separates this from a much larger clone, so it may be a read error. The chain carries TRBV28 and TRBJ2-3, with D unclear. The length of the CDR3 is 13 residues. CDR1 is MDHEN, CDR2 SYDVKM, per germline. V was shortened by 6 bases and J by 6 bases, with 13 bases between the two germline ends. The chain's CDR3 is CASSGSITDTQYF. DNA for the CDR3: TGTGCCAGCAGCGGGTCGATTACCGATACGCAGTATTTT.

In the case of this clonotype: The missing conserved phenylalanine or tryptophan at the end of this CDR3 makes a read error likely. V and J are TRBV6-2 or TRBV6-3 and TRBJ2-1; tentative D call: TRBD2 (5 bases). CDR1 and CDR2 (germline): MNHEY, SVGEGT. The V gene lost 2 bases and the J gene lost 7 bases, with 12 bases spanning the gap. CDR3 length: 14 residues. This CDR3 reads CASSYSPEANEQFV. CDR3 DNA: TGTGCCAGCAGTTACAGCCCGGAGGCGAATGAGCAGTTCGTC.

The table lists this clonotype with a count of one. Since no conserved phenylalanine or tryptophan closes the CDR3, a read error is the likely cause. Because the CDR3's place on the DNA is in doubt, the DNA is left out and the CDR3 is given as listed by TCRdb. The chain employs TRBV11-2 and TRBJ2-1. The CDR3 numbers 13 amino acids, ends counted. CDR1 SGHAT and CDR2 FQNNGV come from the germline V gene. The CDR3 sequence is CASSLDDAYEQLS.

A note on this clonotype: A much bigger clone sits one base away, suggesting this may be a read error. V is TRBV7-9 and J is TRBJ2-7; D possibly corresponds to TRBD1 (7 bases). V was cut by 5 bases and J by 0 bases, with 20 bases left in between. This CDR3 spans 17 amino acids. Germline values: CDR1 SEHNR, CDR2 FQNEAQ (reference sequence). DNA of the CDR3: TGTGCCAGCAGCGGGGGGACAGAGTACCGACACTCCTACGAGCAGTACTTC. This codes for CASSGGTEYRHSYEQYF. Full variable domain (outside the CDR3, taken from reference TRBV7-9 and TRBJ2-7): DTGVSQNPRHKITKRGQNVTFRCDPISEHNRLYWYRQTLGQGPEFLTYFQNEAQLEKSRLLSDRFSAERPKGSFSTLEIQRTEQGDSAMYLCASSGGTEYRHSYEQYFGPGTRLTVT.

A remark on this clonotype: One junction end does not reproduce the germline sequence, and a read error may be involved. The V call is TRBV11-2, the J call TRBJ2-5; 7 positions agree with TRBD2. CDR1 SGHAT and CDR2 FQNNGV come from the germline V gene. The CDR3 is 14 residues long. The CDR3 sequence is CASGGGRDQETQYF. In nucleotides, the CDR3 is TGTGCCAGCGGGGGGGGGAGGGACCAAGAGACCCAGTACTTT.

Points on this clonotype: A junction end diverges from the germline sequence, so it may reflect a read error. The J gene is TRBJ2-6, the V gene TRBV11-2; either TRBD1 or TRBD2 may fit D (5 bases each). The CDR3 contains 16 residues. The germline V gene encodes CDR1 SGHAT and CDR2 FQNNGV. CDR3 residues: CASSLSSGRGATVLTF. Here the CDR3 DNA reads TGTGCCAGCAGCTTATCGTCGGGAAGAGGGGCCACCGTCCTGACTTTC.

A note on this clonotype: Relative to the germline gene, one junction end is altered; a read error may explain this. The chain employs TRBV6-6 and TRBJ1-5; D gene ambiguous. This CDR3 spans 15 amino acids. Germline CDR1 reads MNHNY; CDR2 reads SVGAGI (reference sequence). CDR3 coding DNA: TGTGCTAGCACCAATCAGGAATTAAGATCGCAGCCCCAGCATTTT. This translates into CASTNQELRSQPQHF.

On this clonotype: Because it lacks the conserved phenylalanine or tryptophan at the end, this CDR3 is likely a read error. The rearrangement joins TRBV11-2 to TRBJ2-5, with D possibly TRBD2 on 6 matching bases. This CDR3 is built from 16 residues. Germline CDR1 and CDR2: SGHAT and FQNNGV. The DNA for the CDR3 is TGTGCCGGCAGATCCCGGGACTCGGCCCGCCAAGAGAGCCAGTACATC. As protein: CAGRSRDSARQESQYI.

Of note for this clonotype: With a much larger clone just one base away, this may be a read error. The V call is TRBV28, the J call TRBJ1-1, with 8 positions matching TRBD1. Germline lookup yields CDR1 MDHEN and CDR2 SYDVKM. V shed 2 bases, J shed 1 base, and the junction held 0 bases outside the gene matches. The CDR3 is 14 amino acids. This CDR3 reads CASSLGQGNTEAFF. CDR3 DNA sequence: TGTGCCAGCAGTTTAGGACAGGGGAACACTGAAGCTTTCTTT.

This clonotype was picked up a small number of times. The gene calls are TRBV2 and TRBJ1-4, with D perhaps TRBD1 (6 bases). Germline CDR1 SNHLY, CDR2 FYNNEI. The CDR3 is 15 residues long. Trimming took off 6 bases at V and 0 bases at J, with 11 bases between the two ends. In nucleotides, the CDR3 is TGTGCCAGCAGGTTCTGGGACACAACTAATGAAAAACTGTTTTTT. This codes for CASRFWDTTNEKLFF.

The V and J genes are TRBV12-3 or TRBV12-4 and TRBJ1-1; D is perhaps TRBD1 (6 bases). The CDR3 has 17 amino acids. Trimming took off 4 bases at V and 0 bases at J, with 18 bases between the two ends. The CDR3 reads CASSSAWGTPMNTEAFF. The CDR3 DNA is TGTGCCAGCAGTTCGGCCTGGGGGACACCAATGAACACTGAAGCTTTCTTT.

This clonotype showed up many times. CDR3 sequence (DNA): TGTGCCAGCAGTGAAGTGTTCAGAAACACTGAAGCTTTCTTT. It is translated as CASSEVFRNTEAFF. The chain is built from TRBV6-1 and TRBJ1-1; no definite D call. The CDR3 is 14 residues long. Trimming cost V 1 base and J 2 bases, with 8 bases left between them. Germline-derived CDR1 and CDR2 are MNHNS and SASEGT.

Regarding this clonotype: A read error may explain this, as a much larger clone is one base away. The J gene is TRBJ1-3, the V gene TRBV12-3 or TRBV12-4; D gene unclear. This CDR3 is 12 amino acids long. CDR3 bases: TGTGCCAGGAGCGCCCTAGGAAGCACCATATATTTT. It codes for CARSALGSTIYF.

The chain couples TRBV14 to TRBJ2-5, with TRBD2 as a possible D gene (5 bases). The V end lost 5 bases, the J end lost 14 bases, and 18 bases lay between the germline ends. The CDR3 loop spans 12 amino acids. CDR1 is SGHDN and CDR2 is FVKESK in the germline V gene. The CDR3 spells CASSGGGVTHYF. The CDR3 DNA is TGTGCCAGCAGCGGAGGTGGGGTAACGCATTACTTC.